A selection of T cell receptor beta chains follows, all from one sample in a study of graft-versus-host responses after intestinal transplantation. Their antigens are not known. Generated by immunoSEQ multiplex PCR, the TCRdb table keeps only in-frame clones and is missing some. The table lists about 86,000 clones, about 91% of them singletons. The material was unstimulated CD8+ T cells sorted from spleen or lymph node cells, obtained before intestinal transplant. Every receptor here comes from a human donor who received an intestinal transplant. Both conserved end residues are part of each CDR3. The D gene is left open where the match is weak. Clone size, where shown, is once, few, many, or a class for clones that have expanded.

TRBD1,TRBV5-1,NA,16,CASSLAPDRVGYGYTF
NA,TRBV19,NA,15,CASSIGGSSSYEQYF
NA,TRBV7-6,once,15,CASSLAGTGNTEAFF
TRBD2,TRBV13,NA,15,CASSPGGGDTGELFF
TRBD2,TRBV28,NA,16,CASSPNGGRNYNEQFF
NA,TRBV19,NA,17,CASSIDLGQRPNTEAFF
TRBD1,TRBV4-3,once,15,CASSQERQGAYEQYF
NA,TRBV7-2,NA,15,CASSLLYRVPYEQYF
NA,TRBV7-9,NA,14,CASRQQELVTEAFF
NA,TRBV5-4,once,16,CARHGNRAISGNTIYF
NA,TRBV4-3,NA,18,CASSQDRVADIASYEQYF
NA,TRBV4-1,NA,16,CASSQESGSYYNEQFF
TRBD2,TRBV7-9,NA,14,CASSPVGGRNTQYF
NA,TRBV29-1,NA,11,CSVEESYEQYF
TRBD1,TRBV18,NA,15,CASSPHRGRNTEAFF
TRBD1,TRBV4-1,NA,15,CASSQEWDRVYEQYF
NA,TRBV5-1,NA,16,CASSLEVSRSTDTQYF
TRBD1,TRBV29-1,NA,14,CSVAGTGENTEAFF
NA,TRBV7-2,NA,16,CASSLGRRGDYNEQFF
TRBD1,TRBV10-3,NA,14,CAISGTGGTGELFF
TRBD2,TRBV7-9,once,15,CASSELAGPRNEQFF
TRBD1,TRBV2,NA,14,CAGNDRDRDYQAFF
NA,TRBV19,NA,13,CASSIGQDYEQYF
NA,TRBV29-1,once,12,CSVDITPDEQYF
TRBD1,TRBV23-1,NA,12,CASTQQGYEQFF
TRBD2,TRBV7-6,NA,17,CASSLLASGGSTDTQYF
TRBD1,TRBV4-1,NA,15,CASSQDLNRGNEQFF
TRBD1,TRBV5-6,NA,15,CASSPGQGEGYEQYF
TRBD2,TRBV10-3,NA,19,CAATSGLAGGKGFDNEQFF
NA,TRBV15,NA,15,CATAEDRNSNQPQHF
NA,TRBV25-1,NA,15,CASSESDIGGRELFF
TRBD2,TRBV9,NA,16,CASSVEGGRATDTQYF
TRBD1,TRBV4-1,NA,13,CASSLQGFGELFF
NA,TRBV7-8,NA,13,CASSLRAPYEQYF
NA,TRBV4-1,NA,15,CASSQGPYSGNTIYF
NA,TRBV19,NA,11,CATQGYNEQFF
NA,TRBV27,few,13,CASSFGRRLEQFF
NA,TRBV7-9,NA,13,CASSLDRNQPQHF
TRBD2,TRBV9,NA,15,CASSVGGGGHNEQFF
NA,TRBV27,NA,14,CASSFGSGLTEAFF
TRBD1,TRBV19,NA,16,CASSIQGAQGRTEAFF
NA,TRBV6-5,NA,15,CASSYSRGLGTEAFF
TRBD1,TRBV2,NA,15,CASSASRTGGNEQFF
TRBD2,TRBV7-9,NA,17,CASTFRLAGVWNNEQFF
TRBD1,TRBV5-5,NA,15,CASRGGQGRGNTTYF
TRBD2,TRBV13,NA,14,CASSFRGDYNEQFF
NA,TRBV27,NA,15,CASSLSGEGGNTIYF
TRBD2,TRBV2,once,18,CASRGYGTTYPLYNEQFF
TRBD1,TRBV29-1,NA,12,CSVRGTENEQYF
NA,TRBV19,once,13,CASSIRGRDTQYF
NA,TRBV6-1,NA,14,CASSAGGPNTEAFF
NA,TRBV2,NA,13,CASSEPPGKPQHF
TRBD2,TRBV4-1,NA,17,CASSPLGGGLYGDTQYF
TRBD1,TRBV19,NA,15,CASSIGDSPYNEQFF
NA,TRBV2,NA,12,CAVSGNTDEQYF